The 5 T cell receptor beta chains below were found in one sample sequenced in a study of human T cells and chemical hapten exposure. The time point denotes: pre-sensitization, week 0. Treatment: therapeutic diphenylcyclopropenone sensitization with weekly scalp DPC. TCRdb reprocessed the RACE reads with MiXCR, giving one entry per CDR3 protein. The data hold 150,000 to 200,000 distinct CDR3 sequences, with 30% observed a single time. This material consisted of whole blood, taken in connection with sensitization to the hapten diphenylcyclopropenone (DPC). These receptors all come from a woman aged 25 to 39 with alopecia areata. Some clones in this sample may be carry-over from other donors' samples.

The rearrangement joins TRBV28 to TRBJ1-1, with no clear D. CDR1 and CDR2 from the germline V gene are MDHEN and SYDVKM. V lost 5 bases to trimming and J lost 6 bases, with 16 bases between them. CDR3 length: 14 amino acids. CDR3 loop: CASSPDLRHSEAFF. The DNA of the CDR3 is TGTGCCAGCAGTCCAGATCTGAGGCACTCTGAAGCTTTCTTT.

The chain couples TRBV24-1 to TRBJ2-7, with 8 bases fitting TRBD1. This CDR3 is built from 14 residues. Unmatched junction bases numbered 6, after V lost 4 bases and J lost 5 bases. The germline V gene has CDR1 KGHDR and CDR2 SFDVKD. The CDR3 nucleotides are TGTGCCACCAGTGACAGCAGGGGGCAGGACGAGCAGTACTTC. Protein: CATSDSRGQDEQYF.

This clonotype was counted a few times. The J gene is TRBJ1-3, the V gene TRBV7-2; TRBD1 matches 9 bases. J gave up 4 bases and V 5 bases, and 6 bases lay outside the gene matches. The length of the CDR3 is 15 residues. Germline V gives CDR1 SGHTA, CDR2 FQGNSA. The CDR3 protein is CASSRNRGQGNTIYF. CDR3 coding DNA: TGTGCCAGCAGCCGTAACAGGGGGCAAGGAAACACCATATATTTT.

This clonotype was detected a few times. This sequence joins TRBV29-1 and TRBJ1-2; D may be TRBD1 (5 bases). Looked up from germline, CDR1 is SQVTM and CDR2 is ANQGSEA. This CDR3 is built from 11 residues. Deletions cut 6 bases from V and 4 bases from J, with 9 bases between. DNA for the CDR3: TGCAGCGTGATGACAGCCTATGGCTACACCTTC. The encoded protein is CSVMTAYGYTF. Together with reference TRBV29-1 and TRBJ1-2, the CDR3 gives the full variable domain: SAVISQKPSRDICQRGTSLTIQCQVDSQVTMMFWYRQQPGQSLTLIATANQGSEATYESGFVIDKFPISRPNLTFSTLTVSNMSPEDSSIYLCSVMTAYGYTFGSGTRLTVV.

This chain links TRBV7-8 with TRBJ1-2; tentatively, D is TRBD1 (6 bases). Germline V gene sequence: CDR1 SGHVS, CDR2 FQNEAQ. The CDR3 length is 16 residues. The V end was cut by 1 base, the J end by 4 bases, with 16 bases between. CDR3 region: CASSLVPGQNTYGYTF. The CDR3 DNA sequence: TGTGCCAGCAGCTTAGTTCCAGGACAGAACACCTATGGCTACACCTTC.